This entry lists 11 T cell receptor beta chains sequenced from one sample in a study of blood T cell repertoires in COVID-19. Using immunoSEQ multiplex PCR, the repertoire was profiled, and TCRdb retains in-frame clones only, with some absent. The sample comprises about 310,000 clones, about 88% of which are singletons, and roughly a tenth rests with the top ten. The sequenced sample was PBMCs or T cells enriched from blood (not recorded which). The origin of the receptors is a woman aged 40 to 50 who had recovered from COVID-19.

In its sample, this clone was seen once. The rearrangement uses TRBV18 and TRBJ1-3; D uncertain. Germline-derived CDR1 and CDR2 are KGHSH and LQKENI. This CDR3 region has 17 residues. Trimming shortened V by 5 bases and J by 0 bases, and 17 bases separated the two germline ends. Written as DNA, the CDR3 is TGTGCCAGCTCATCGGGTCCTTCGGGAGCCTCTGGAAACACCATATATTTT. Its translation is CASSSGPSGASGNTIYF. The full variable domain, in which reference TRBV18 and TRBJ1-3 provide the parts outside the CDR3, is NAGVMQNPRHLVRRRGQEARLRCSPMKGHSHVYWYRQLPEEGLKFMVYLQKENIIDESGMPKERFSAEFPKEGPSILRIQQVVRGDSAAYFCASSSGPSGASGNTIYFGEGSWLTVV.

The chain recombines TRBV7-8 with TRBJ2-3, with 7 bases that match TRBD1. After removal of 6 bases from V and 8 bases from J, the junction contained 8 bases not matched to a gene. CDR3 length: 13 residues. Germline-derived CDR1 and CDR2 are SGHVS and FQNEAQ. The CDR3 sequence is CASSLRQGGTQYF. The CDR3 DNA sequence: TGTGCCAGCAGTCTCAGACAGGGCGGTACGCAGTATTTT.

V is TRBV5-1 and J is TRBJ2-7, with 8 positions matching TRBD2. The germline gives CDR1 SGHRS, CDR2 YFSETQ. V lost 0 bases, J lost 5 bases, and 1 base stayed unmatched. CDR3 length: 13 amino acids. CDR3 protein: CASSLGGGNEQYF. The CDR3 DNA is TGCGCCAGCAGCTTGGGCGGGGGGAACGAGCAGTACTTC.

The DNA of the CDR3 is TGCGCCAGCAGCTCCGACAGGGGGTATAATGAAAAACTGTTTTTT. It yields the protein CASSSDRGYNEKLFF. V is TRBV5-1 and J is TRBJ1-4; the match to TRBD1 covers 9 bases. From germline, CDR1 is SGHRS and CDR2 YFSETQ. The junction had 4 bases not matched to a gene; V was cut back by 3 bases and J by 4 bases. This CDR3 has 15 residues.

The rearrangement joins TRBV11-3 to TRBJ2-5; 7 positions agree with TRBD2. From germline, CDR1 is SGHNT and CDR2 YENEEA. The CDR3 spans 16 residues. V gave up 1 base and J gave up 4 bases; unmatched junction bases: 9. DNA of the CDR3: TGTGCCAGCAGCTTAGCCCCCGGGGGGAGGCTAGAGACCCAGTACTTC. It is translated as CASSLAPGGRLETQYF.

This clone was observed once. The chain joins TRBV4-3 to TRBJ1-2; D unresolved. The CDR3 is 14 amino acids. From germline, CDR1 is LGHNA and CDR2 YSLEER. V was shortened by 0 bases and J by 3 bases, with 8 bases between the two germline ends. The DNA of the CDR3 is TGCGCCAGCAGCCAAGATAGGACTTACTATGGCTACACCTTC. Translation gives CASSQDRTYYGYTF.

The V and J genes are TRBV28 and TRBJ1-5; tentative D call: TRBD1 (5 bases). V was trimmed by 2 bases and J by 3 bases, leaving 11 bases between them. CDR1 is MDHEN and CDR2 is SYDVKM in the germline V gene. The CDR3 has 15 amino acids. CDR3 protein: CASSLTQAYNQPQHF. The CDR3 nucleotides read TGTGCCAGCAGTTTAACACAGGCCTACAATCAGCCCCAGCATTTT. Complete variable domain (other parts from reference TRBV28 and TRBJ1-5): DVKVTQSSRYLVKRTGEKVFLECVQDMDHENMFWYRQDPGLGLRLIYFSYDVKMKEKGDIPEGYSVSREKKERFSLILESASTNQTSMYLCASSLTQAYNQPQHFGDGTRLSIL.

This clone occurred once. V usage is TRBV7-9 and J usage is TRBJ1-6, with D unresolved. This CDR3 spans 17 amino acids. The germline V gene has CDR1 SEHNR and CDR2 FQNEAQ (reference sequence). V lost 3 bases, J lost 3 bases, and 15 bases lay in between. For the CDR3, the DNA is TGTGCCAGCAGCTTTTCAGAGGCGGTGTTCTATAATTCACCCCTCCACTTT. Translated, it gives CASSFSEAVFYNSPLHF.

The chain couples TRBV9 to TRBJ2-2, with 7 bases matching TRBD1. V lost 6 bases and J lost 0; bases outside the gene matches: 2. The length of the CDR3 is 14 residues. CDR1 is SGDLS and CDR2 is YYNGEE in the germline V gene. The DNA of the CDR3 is TGTGCCAGCACGGACAGGCCGAACACCGGGGAGCTGTTTTTT. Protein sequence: CASTDRPNTGELFF.

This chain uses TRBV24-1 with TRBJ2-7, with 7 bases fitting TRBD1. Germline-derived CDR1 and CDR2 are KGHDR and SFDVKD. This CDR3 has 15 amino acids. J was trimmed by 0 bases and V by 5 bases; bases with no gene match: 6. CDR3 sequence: CATSGGTVSSYEQYF. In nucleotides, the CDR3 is TGTGCCACCAGTGGGGGGACAGTTAGCTCCTACGAGCAGTACTTC.

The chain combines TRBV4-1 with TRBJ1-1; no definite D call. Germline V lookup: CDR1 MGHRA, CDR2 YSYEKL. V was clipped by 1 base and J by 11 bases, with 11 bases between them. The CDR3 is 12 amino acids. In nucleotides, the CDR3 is TGCGCCAGCAGCCAAGCAGGCTTTGTGGCTTTCTTT. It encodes CASSQAGFVAFF.